This TCR beta chain was captured by sequencing in a study of blood T cell repertoires in COVID-19. In the study overall: Acute and convalescent COVID-19 samples came from the United States, Italy and Spain. PBMCs, B-cell-depleted T cells, or T cells were the source of the cDNA or gDNA that made up the material.

Original handling: Nucleated cell counts were estimated from reference gene primer amplification. Sequencing used immunoSEQ multiplex PCR; TCRdb keeps in-frame clones, though not all of them. V, J and clone size derive from that table, while D and trimming were established from the DNA sequence. The table includes 52,000 or so clones, about nine tenths detected once. The receptor's source is a human donor in a cohort sampled during active COVID-19. The sample taken for sequencing was peripheral blood.

The CDR3 region is CASSLHYEQYF. The CDR3 nucleotides read TGCGCCAGCAGCTTGCACTACGAGCAGTACTTC. V usage is TRBV5-1 and J usage is TRBJ2-7; D gene unclear. The length of the CDR3 is 11 residues. In germline, CDR1 is SGHRS, CDR2 YFSETQ. The ends were cut back, 1 base at V and 3 bases at J, with 2 bases in the middle.